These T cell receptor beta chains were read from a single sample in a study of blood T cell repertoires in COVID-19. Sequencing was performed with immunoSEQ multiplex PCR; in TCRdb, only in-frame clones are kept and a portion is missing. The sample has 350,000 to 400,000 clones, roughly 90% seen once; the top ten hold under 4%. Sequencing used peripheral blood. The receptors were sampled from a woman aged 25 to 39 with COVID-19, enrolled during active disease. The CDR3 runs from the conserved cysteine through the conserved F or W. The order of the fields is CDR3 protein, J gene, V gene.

CDR3 protein: CASSQGQRREGYTF
J gene: TRBJ1-2
V gene: TRBV4-3

CDR3 protein: CASNPGGRSPLHF
J gene: TRBJ1-6
V gene: TRBV5-6

CDR3 protein: CASSWRTRELNEQFF
J gene: TRBJ2-1
V gene: TRBV5-8

CDR3 protein: CASSRGGSDTEAFF
J gene: TRBJ1-1
V gene: TRBV27

CDR3 protein: CASSYGQGAYGYTF
J gene: TRBJ1-2
V gene: TRBV5-4

CDR3 protein: CASRKSGEQTQYF
J gene: TRBJ2-5
V gene: TRBV6-6

CDR3 protein: CASSSPGQGAYGYTF
J gene: TRBJ1-2
V gene: TRBV19

CDR3 protein: CASSRTSRGEKLFF
J gene: TRBJ1-4
V gene: TRBV7-9

CDR3 protein: CAISEFYSYRDTGTEAFF
J gene: TRBJ1-1
V gene: TRBV10-3

CDR3 protein: CASSLAGTIDEQFF
J gene: TRBJ2-1
V gene: TRBV7-2

CDR3 protein: CASSFGQGTDTQYF
J gene: TRBJ2-3
V gene: TRBV5-8

CDR3 protein: CASSGGTSDTQYF
J gene: TRBJ2-3
V gene: TRBV13

CDR3 protein: CASSLAGTVSWETQYF
J gene: TRBJ2-5
V gene: TRBV11-1

CDR3 protein: CASSLVTGSFYGYTF
J gene: TRBJ1-2
V gene: TRBV7-8

CDR3 protein: CASKSGVENTEAFF
J gene: TRBJ1-1
V gene: TRBV27

CDR3 protein: CAWSRGLAGVGSETDTQYF
J gene: TRBJ2-3
V gene: TRBV30

CDR3 protein: CASSSTAGADTQYF
J gene: TRBJ2-3
V gene: TRBV7-9

CDR3 protein: CASSLDSEHQPQHF
J gene: TRBJ1-5
V gene: TRBV27

CDR3 protein: CASNPGQPSYGYTF
J gene: TRBJ1-2
V gene: TRBV6-5

CDR3 protein: CASSQGGSGGGDTQYF
J gene: TRBJ2-3
V gene: TRBV4-2

CDR3 protein: CASRPSPGVYEKLFF
J gene: TRBJ1-4
V gene: TRBV7-9

CDR3 protein: CASSADRGGYTF
J gene: TRBJ1-2
V gene: TRBV7-9

CDR3 protein: CASSFGRGANTGELFF
J gene: TRBJ2-2
V gene: TRBV7-9

CDR3 protein: CASSLSTSLYNSPLHF
J gene: TRBJ1-6
V gene: TRBV27

CDR3 protein: CASSPAGSWYGYTF
J gene: TRBJ1-2
V gene: TRBV11-2

CDR3 protein: CASSLVGQGFELFF
J gene: TRBJ1-4
V gene: TRBV11-2

CDR3 protein: CASSRGLAPDTQYF
J gene: TRBJ2-3
V gene: TRBV7-2

CDR3 protein: CASSLGTSSYEQYF
J gene: TRBJ2-7
V gene: TRBV27

CDR3 protein: CASSLSTDTQYF
J gene: TRBJ2-3
V gene: TRBV5-1

CDR3 protein: CASSFWGRYGYTF
J gene: TRBJ1-2
V gene: TRBV5-6